The sequence of this T cell receptor (beta chain) was determined in a study of blood T cell repertoires in COVID-19 (dated by TCRdb to about 2020). As for the study more broadly: Samples from collaborators originated in the United States, Italy and Spain and spanned both the acute and convalescent phases of COVID-19. The material from the prospective study consisted of cDNA or gDNA derived from T cells, B-cell-depleted T cells, or PBMCs. Subjects who had been exposed to COVID-19, were actively infected with it, or had recovered from it provided the deeply sampled blood TCRbeta repertoires that made up the dataset. The repertoires were made available in a free public database intended to serve as a resource for research on the immune response to SARS-CoV-2. Samples came from the ongoing ImmuneRACE study (first 160 participants) plus 1,254 subjects from 6 global collaborators. Sample metadata almost always included a de-identified subject ID, COVID-19 status, age in years and sex. Where available, HLA class I and class II types were taken from metadata supplied by the sample provider and were not determined by assay-based typing.

Concerning this clone itself: Its antigen specificity is not known. Per-base qualities were not stored, and no clone one base away is much larger.

Measured from the cysteine to the phenylalanine, the CDR3 is 16 residues long. Just CDR3 DNA is preserved here, 48 bases in frame from base 1. V was cut back by 4 bases and J by 2 bases, leaving a gap of 15 bases between them. CDR1 and CDR2 are drawn from the germline V gene: MDHEN, SYDVKM. Each collaborating institution followed its own protocols to collect whole blood in K2EDTA tubes. Collaborator samples were shipped for TCRbeta analysis as frozen whole blood, isolated PBMCs, or DNA extracted from either sample type. Overall results and qualifications from the work: Clinical and demographic metadata were provided uncurated, with the amount varying by source and participant.

The immunoSEQ Assay, a bias-controlled multiplex PCR, was used to amplify TCRbeta CDR3 regions from genomic DNA. The authors' analysis ran thus. Within the assay, amplification of reference gene primers was used to estimate how many nucleated cells each sample contained. To quantify the absolute abundance of each unique TCRbeta CDR3 rearrangement, sequence reads were collapsed and filtered. For each sample, productive Simpson clonality was calculated by taking the square root of Simpson's diversity index across productive rearrangements. The clones in this table, taken by TCRdb from immuneACCESS, are in-frame only. Not every clone is retained; where verified, under half of the shortfall comes from an unresolved V gene, and the cause of the rest is unknown. The DNA was the basis for D and trimming; V, J and clone size are from that table. The sample profile shows under 150,000 clones; 75% to 85% of them were found once. The ten largest clones capture 4.2% of the sample.

The receptor chain draws on TRBV28 and TRBJ1-5; TRBD1 could be the D gene, as 6 bases match. The sequence was obtained from a man between 60 and 75 years old with acute or convalescent COVID-19. The specimen was peripheral blood. Here is the DNA: TGTGCCAGCAGTTCAGTACAGGGAAGAGGCAATCAGCCCCAGCATTTT. This codes for CASSSVQGRGNQPQHF.